These 26 T cell receptor beta chains were sequenced from one sample in a study of blood T cell repertoires in COVID-19. The assay was immunoSEQ multiplex PCR, and TCRdb's table has in-frame clones only and misses some. The sample has about 350,000 clones; 88% are singletons. The source material was peripheral blood. The receptors derive from a woman in her 70s with COVID-19, enrolled during active disease.

V usage is TRBV19 and J usage is TRBJ2-1; 9 bases match TRBD1. From germline, CDR1 is LNHDA and CDR2 SQIVND (reference sequence). Trimming cost V 0 bases and J 6 bases; bases outside gene matches: 9. This CDR3 spans 17 amino acids. CDR3: CASSIDRGTGHSNEQFF. Here the CDR3 DNA reads TGTGCCAGTAGTATAGATCGAGGGACAGGGCACAGCAATGAGCAGTTCTTC.

This clone was recorded once. The V and J genes are TRBV4-1 and TRBJ2-7; D might be TRBD1 (6 bases). Trimming took off 1 base at V and 3 bases at J, with 13 bases between the two ends. CDR1 and CDR2 (germline): MGHRA, YSYEKL. This CDR3 is built from 15 residues. CDR3 sequence: CASSQAPGQFYEQYF. Written as DNA, the CDR3 is TGCGCCAGCAGCCAAGCCCCCGGACAGTTCTACGAGCAGTACTTC.

The chain has TRBV24-1 and TRBJ1-2; 7 positions agree with TRBD1. The length of the CDR3 is 16 residues. Germline assignment: CDR1 KGHDR and CDR2 SFDVKD. The V gene end was trimmed by 4 bases and the J gene end by 8 bases; junction bases not matched to a gene: 15. This CDR3 reads CATSDPDDRERYGYTF. CDR3 sequence (DNA): TGTGCCACCAGTGACCCGGATGACAGGGAAAGGTACGGCTACACCTTC.

This clone turned up a few times. The chain carries TRBV9 and TRBJ2-2; the match to TRBD2 covers 13 bases. V dropped 0 bases and J dropped 4; count of bases not matched to a gene: 9. Germline CDR1 reads SGDLS; CDR2 reads YYNGEE. The CDR3 sequence is 19 residues long. CDR3 sequence (DNA): TGTGCCAGCAGCGTAGTACTAGCGGGGGGGCCTGGCGGCACCGGGGAGCTGTTTTTT. It specifies CASSVVLAGGPGGTGELFF.

The chain combines TRBV4-1 with TRBJ1-5; D is unclear. The CDR3 covers 15 residues. Germline V gives CDR1 MGHRA, CDR2 YSYEKL. The V and J ends lost 0 bases and 5 bases respectively, with 11 bases between them. As DNA, the CDR3 is TGCGCCAGCAGCCAAGATCACAGCTTCTATCAGCCCCAGCATTTT. Translation: CASSQDHSFYQPQHF.

The CDR3: CASSLRQADQPQHF. In DNA form, the CDR3 reads TGTGCCAGCAGTTTAAGGCAGGCCGATCAGCCCCAGCATTTT. The rearrangement joins TRBV27 to TRBJ1-5; D unclear. Trimming pared 2 bases from V and 5 bases from J, leaving 10 bases between. CDR1 is MNHEY, CDR2 SMNVEV, per germline (reference sequence). CDR3 size: 14 residues.

The J gene is TRBJ2-7, the V gene TRBV28; the match to TRBD1 covers 9 bases. Germline assignment: CDR1 MDHEN and CDR2 SYDVKM. V lost 6 bases to trimming and J lost 2 bases; unmatched junction nucleotides: 2. This CDR3 region has 13 residues. As DNA, the CDR3 is TGTGCCAGCAGGGGGACAGGGACCTACGAGCAGTACTTC. Protein: CASRGTGTYEQYF.

The CDR3 DNA follows: TGTGCCAGCAGTTTCACGGCTGAAGCTTTCTTT. It codes for CASSFTAEAFF. The rearrangement links TRBV12-3 or TRBV12-4 to TRBJ1-1; D not resolved. Deletions cut 3 bases from V and 6 bases from J, with 5 bases between. The CDR3 spans 11 residues.

The chain combines TRBV5-5 with TRBJ1-1; TRBD1 matches 9 bases. CDR1 and CDR2 (germline): SGHKS, YYEKEE (reference sequence). The CDR3 extends over 16 amino acids. The V gene end was trimmed by 6 bases and the J gene end by 0 bases; junction bases not matched to a gene: 9. CDR3 sequence: CASTRQGVGLNTEAFF. CDR3 in DNA: TGTGCCAGCACCCGACAGGGGGTGGGGCTGAACACTGAAGCTTTCTTT.

The gene calls are TRBV5-6 and TRBJ2-5, with 11 bases lining up with TRBD2. Germline-derived CDR1 and CDR2 are SGHDT and YYEEEE. The CDR3 is 16 amino acids. The J segment lost 0 bases and the V segment lost 1 base, leaving 2 bases of the junction unmatched. CDR3 amino acids: CASSLTSGGYQETQYF. In DNA form, the CDR3 reads TGTGCCAGCAGCTTGACTAGCGGGGGTTACCAAGAGACCCAGTACTTC.

The chain recombines TRBV11-2 with TRBJ2-1; D not resolved. The CDR3 sequence is 14 residues long. Trimming cost V 4 bases and J 3 bases, with 10 bases left between them. Germline V gene data show CDR1 as SGHAT and CDR2 as FQNNGV. In nucleotides, the CDR3 is TGTGCCAGCAGCTCACTAAGGCACTACAATGAGCAGTTCTTC. It is translated as CASSSLRHYNEQFF. Using reference TRBV11-2 and TRBJ2-1 for the parts outside the CDR3, the full variable domain is EAGVAQSPRYKIIEKRQSVAFWCNPISGHATLYWYQQILGQGPKLLIQFQNNGVVDDSQLPKDRFSAERLKGVDSTLKIQPAKLEDSAVYLCASSSLRHYNEQFFGPGTRLTVL.

The table lists this clone with a count of one. The chain uses TRBV5-1 and TRBJ1-6; the D gene is possibly TRBD1 (5 bases). Trimming cost V 4 bases and J 7 bases, with 9 bases left between them. Germline V gene sequence: CDR1 SGHRS, CDR2 YFSETQ. The CDR3 is made up of 13 amino acids. CDR3 in DNA: TGCGCCAGCAGCCCCTACAGGAATTCACCCCTCCACTTT. Encoded protein: CASSPYRNSPLHF.

This clone has a single count. The rearrangement joins TRBV5-1 to TRBJ1-3; D perhaps matches TRBD1 (5 bases). Per germline, CDR1 SGHRS and CDR2 YFSETQ. The CDR3 contains 13 residues. Trimming removed 4 bases at V and 2 bases at J, with 7 bases between. CDR3 region: CASSGGAGNTIYF. The CDR3 DNA reads TGCGCCAGCAGCGGAGGGGCTGGAAACACCATATATTTT.

This sequence joins TRBV24-1 and TRBJ2-3; possible D gene TRBD1, 5 bases. Trimming cost V 4 bases and J 0 bases, with 10 bases left between them. Germline-derived CDR1 and CDR2 are KGHDR and SFDVKD. This CDR3 has 15 amino acids. In nucleotides, the CDR3 is TGTGCCACCAGTGACTCACAGGAAAGCACAGATACGCAGTATTTT. Protein product: CATSDSQESTDTQYF.

CDR3 nucleotide sequence: TGTGCCAGCAAGGAGGGAGGGGAGTCACCCCTCCACTTT. Its protein product is CASKEGGESPLHF. This sequence joins TRBV12-3 or TRBV12-4 and TRBJ1-6, with D perhaps TRBD1 (5 bases). V lost 7 bases and J lost 10, with 14 bases in between. The CDR3 has 13 residues.

The J gene is TRBJ2-1, the V gene TRBV6-5, with D possibly being TRBD1 (7 bases). This CDR3 contains 13 residues. V lost 8 bases to trimming and J lost 3 bases, with 11 bases between them. Germline V CDR1 and CDR2: MNHEY, SVGAGI. CDR3 amino acids: CASWRDSYNEQFF. For the CDR3, the DNA is TGTGCCAGCTGGCGGGACAGCTACAATGAGCAGTTCTTC.

The chain uses TRBV2 and TRBJ2-1; D is ambiguous. Per the germline V gene, CDR1 is SNHLY and CDR2 is FYNNEI. The germline V and J ends were trimmed by 7 bases and 9 bases, with 16 bases remaining between them. The CDR3 loop spans 13 amino acids. The CDR3 coding sequence is TGTGCCAGCAAAAAAGATACCTCCGGTGAGCAGTTCTTC. Translated, it gives CASKKDTSGEQFF.

This clone appeared a single time. The chain has TRBV11-2 and TRBJ2-5; D perhaps matches TRBD2 (6 bases). V gave up 5 bases and J gave up 4 bases, with 17 bases separating them. Per the germline V gene, CDR1 is SGHAT and CDR2 is FQNNGV. The CDR3 contains 15 residues. CDR3 region: CASSRPGARGETQYF. The CDR3, as DNA: TGTGCCAGCAGCCGCCCGGGAGCTAGAGGAGAGACCCAGTACTTC.

The chain recombines TRBV5-1 with TRBJ2-3; 7 nucleotides match TRBD1. V lost 6 bases to trimming and J lost 2 bases; unmatched junction nucleotides: 6. CDR3 length: 14 amino acids. The germline CDR1 and CDR2 sequences are SGHRS and YFSETQ. CDR3 residues: CASNRQGDTDTQYF. The CDR3 nucleotides read TGCGCCAGCAACAGACAGGGTGACACAGATACGCAGTATTTT. Combining the CDR3 with reference TRBV5-1 and TRBJ2-3 gives the whole variable domain KAGVTQTPRYLIKTRGQQVTLSCSPISGHRSVSWYQQTPGQGLQFLFEYFSETQRNKGNFPGRFSGRQFSNSRSEMNVSTLELGDSALYLCASNRQGDTDTQYFGPGTRLTVL.

The CDR3 loop reads CATSILLSGNTIYF. Written as DNA, the CDR3 is TGTGCCACCAGCATTTTACTCTCTGGAAACACCATATATTTT. The genes are TRBV15 and TRBJ1-3; D is unclear. Trimming took off 4 bases at V and 0 bases at J, with 7 bases between the two ends. The CDR3 loop spans 14 amino acids. CDR1 is LNHNV and CDR2 is YYDKDF in the germline V gene (reference sequence).

J is TRBJ1-5 and V is TRBV3-1 (or the pseudogene TRBV3-2); 7 positions match TRBD1. Germline CDR1 LGHDT, CDR2 YNNKEL (reference sequence). CDR3 size: 17 residues. Trimming took 0 bases from V and 0 from J; bases not matched to a gene: 5. CDR3 in DNA: TGTGCCAGCAGCCAAGATAAACAGGGGTATAGCAATCAGCCCCAGCATTTT. The encoded protein is CASSQDKQGYSNQPQHF.

The genes are TRBV27 and TRBJ1-5, with a weak D call TRBD1 (6 bases). Deletions cut 1 base from V and 4 bases from J, with 8 bases between. Germline V gives CDR1 MNHEY, CDR2 SMNVEV (reference sequence). The CDR3 is 14 residues long. The CDR3 DNA follows: TGTGCCAGCAGTTTATACAGGGCAAATCAGCCCCAGCATTTT. Amino acids: CASSLYRANQPQHF.

The rearrangement uses TRBV2 and TRBJ1-1; D is possibly TRBD1 (5 bases). Per germline, CDR1 SNHLY and CDR2 FYNNEI. The CDR3 loop spans 13 amino acids. V lost 8 bases and J 4 bases, leaving 14 bases between the germline ends. CDR3 loop: CASRRRGGTEAFF. DNA for the CDR3: TGTGCCAGCCGCCGGCGGGGGGGCACTGAAGCTTTCTTT.

This chain connects TRBV2 to TRBJ2-7; 9 nucleotides match TRBD1. CDR1 is SNHLY and CDR2 is FYNNEI in the germline V gene. This CDR3 has 14 residues. The J segment lost 1 base and the V segment lost 5 bases, leaving 3 bases of the junction unmatched. The CDR3 reads CASSFDRGSYEQYF. DNA for the CDR3: TGTGCCAGCAGTTTTGACAGGGGGTCCTACGAGCAGTACTTC. Supplemented by reference TRBV2 and TRBJ2-7, the full variable domain reads EPEVTQTPSHQVTQMGQEVILRCVPISNHLYFYWYRQILGQKVEFLVSFYNNEISEKSEIFDDQFSVERPDGSNFTLKIRSTKLEDSAMYFCASSFDRGSYEQYFGPGTRLTVT.

This clone was counted only a few times. J is TRBJ2-7 and V is TRBV4-2; tentative D call: TRBD2 (6 bases). V was trimmed by 0 bases and J by 6 bases, leaving 15 bases between them. CDR3 size: 15 residues. The V gene's germline CDR1 is LGHNA and CDR2 YNFKEQ. CDR3 amino acids: CASSQDPGSPTEQYF. CDR3 bases: TGTGCCAGCAGCCAAGATCCCGGGAGTCCTACCGAGCAGTACTTC.

The chain carries TRBV5-4 and TRBJ1-5; 11 nucleotides match TRBD1. Germline V gives CDR1 SGHNT, CDR2 YYREEE (reference sequence). This CDR3 has 15 residues. V dropped 4 bases and J dropped 5; count of bases not matched to a gene: 5. CDR3 nucleotides: TGTGCCAGCAGCCTGGACAGGGGGCTATATCAGCCCCAGCATTTT. Encoded protein: CASSLDRGLYQPQHF.